These 5 T cell receptor beta chains were sequenced from one sample in a study of blood T cell repertoires in COVID-19. Sequencing was performed with immunoSEQ multiplex PCR; in TCRdb, only in-frame clones are kept and a portion is missing. This repertoire shows about 97,000 clones, just under 85% found once; its top ten account for about 10%. The material sequenced was peripheral blood. These receptors all come from a man between 65 and 80 years old with acute or convalescent COVID-19.

This chain connects TRBV6-2 or TRBV6-3 to TRBJ2-7, with TRBD2 identical over 7 bases. This CDR3 has 15 residues. With 1 base clipped from V and 7 bases from J, the junction kept 10 bases outside the gene matches. Germline-derived CDR1 and CDR2 are MNHEY and SVGEGT. The CDR3 here is CASSYYGGEGREQYF. CDR3 DNA: TGTGCCAGCAGTTACTATGGGGGGGAAGGCCGGGAGCAGTACTTC.

The count of this clone is one. CDR3 sequence: CASSPGQGPNEKLFF. The CDR3 nucleotides read TGTGCCAGCTCACCGGGACAGGGACCTAATGAAAAACTGTTTTTT. The chain links TRBV18 to TRBJ1-4, with TRBD1 matching 9 bases. Germline values: CDR1 KGHSH, CDR2 LQKENI. This CDR3 region has 15 residues. Germline trimming cut 3 bases from V and 3 bases from J; bases unmatched to any gene: 2.

The rearrangement joins TRBV11-2 to TRBJ2-7, with a tentative D call TRBD2 (5 bases). There are 11 residues in the CDR3. The germline V and J ends were trimmed by 3 bases and 7 bases, with 7 bases remaining between them. CDR1 is SGHAT, CDR2 FQNNGV, per germline. The CDR3 bases are TGTGCCAGCAGCTTTGGGGAGGAGCAGTACTTC. Amino acid sequence: CASSFGEEQYF.

The chain joins TRBV6-5 to TRBJ1-3, with D possibly being TRBD1 (6 bases). This CDR3 contains 15 residues. Germline lookup yields CDR1 MNHEY and CDR2 SVGAGI. V was trimmed by 5 bases and J by 0 bases, leaving 11 bases between them. The chain's CDR3 is CASSRTARSGNTIYF. The CDR3 bases are TGTGCCAGCAGTCGGACAGCTCGCTCTGGAAACACCATATATTTT.

The chain links TRBV29-1 to TRBJ1-5, with 7 bases aligning to TRBD1. CDR3 size: 13 residues. Unmatched junction bases numbered 3, after V lost 6 bases and J lost 1 base. Germline V gene lookup returns CDR1 SQVTM and CDR2 ANQGSEA. CDR3: CSVVQGSNQPQHF. CDR3 in DNA: TGCAGCGTCGTACAGGGGAGCAATCAGCCCCAGCATTTT.